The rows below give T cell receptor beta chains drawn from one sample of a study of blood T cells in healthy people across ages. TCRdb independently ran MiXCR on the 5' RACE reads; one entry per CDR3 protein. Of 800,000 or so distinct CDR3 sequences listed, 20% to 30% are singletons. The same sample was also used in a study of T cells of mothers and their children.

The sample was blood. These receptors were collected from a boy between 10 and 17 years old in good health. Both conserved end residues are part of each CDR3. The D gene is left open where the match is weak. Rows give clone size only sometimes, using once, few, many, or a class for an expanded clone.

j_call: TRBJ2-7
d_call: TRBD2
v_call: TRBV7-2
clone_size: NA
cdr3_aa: CASSRSGGLASSYEQYF
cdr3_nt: TGTGCCAGCAGCAGAAGTGGGGGACTAGCGAGCTCCTACGAGCAGTACTTC

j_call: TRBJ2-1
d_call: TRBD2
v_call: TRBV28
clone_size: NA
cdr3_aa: CASSYPLAGRSEQFF
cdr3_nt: TGTGCCAGCAGTTATCCCCTAGCGGGACGGAGTGAGCAGTTCTTC

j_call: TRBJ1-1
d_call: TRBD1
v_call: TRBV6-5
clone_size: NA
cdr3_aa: CASNRQGRSNTEAFF
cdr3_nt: TGTGCCAGCAATAGACAGGGGAGGTCGAACACTGAAGCTTTCTTT

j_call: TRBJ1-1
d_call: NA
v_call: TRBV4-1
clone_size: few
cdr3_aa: CASSLQGTANTEAFF
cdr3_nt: TGCGCCAGCAGCCTCCAGGGGACCGCGAACACTGAAGCTTTCTTT

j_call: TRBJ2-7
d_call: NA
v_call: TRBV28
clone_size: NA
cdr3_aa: CASSQDREQYF
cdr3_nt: TGTGCCAGCAGTCAAGACCGCGAGCAGTACTTC

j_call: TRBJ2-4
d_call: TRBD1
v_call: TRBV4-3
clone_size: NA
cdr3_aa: CASTSGRGLLTKNIQYF
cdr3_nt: TGCGCCAGCACCTCGGGCAGGGGGCTTCTGACCAAAAACATTCAGTACTTC

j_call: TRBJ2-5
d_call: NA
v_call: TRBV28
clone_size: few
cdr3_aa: CASIFGPGQETQYF
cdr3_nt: TGTGCCAGCATTTTTGGACCGGGACAAGAGACCCAGTACTTC

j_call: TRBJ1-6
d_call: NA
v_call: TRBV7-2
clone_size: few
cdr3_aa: CASSPTFQGVSPLHF
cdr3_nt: TGTGCCAGCAGCCCGACGTTCCAGGGTGTTTCACCCCTCCACTTT

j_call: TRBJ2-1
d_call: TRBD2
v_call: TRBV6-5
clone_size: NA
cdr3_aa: CASSYGRVGGSSYNEQFF
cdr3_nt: TGTGCCAGCAGTTACGGTAGGGTCGGCGGGAGCTCCTACAATGAGCAGTTCTTC

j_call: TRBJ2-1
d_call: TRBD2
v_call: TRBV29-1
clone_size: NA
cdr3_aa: CSVLSGRAGEQFF
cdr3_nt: TGCAGCGTATTAAGCGGGAGGGCGGGTGAGCAGTTCTTC

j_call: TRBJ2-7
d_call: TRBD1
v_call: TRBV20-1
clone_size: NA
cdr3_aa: CSAGAGTVSYEQYF
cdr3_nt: TGCAGTGCCGGGGCCGGGACAGTCTCCTACGAGCAGTACTTC

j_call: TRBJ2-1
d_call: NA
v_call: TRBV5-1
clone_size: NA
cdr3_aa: CASSLVVREGHEQFF
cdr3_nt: TGCGCCAGCAGCTTGGTGGTCAGGGAAGGGCATGAGCAGTTCTTC

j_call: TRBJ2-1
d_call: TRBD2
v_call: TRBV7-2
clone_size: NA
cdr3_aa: CASSFSGRAFEYYNEQFF
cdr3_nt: TGTGCCAGCAGCTTTAGCGGGAGGGCCTTTGAGTACTACAATGAGCAGTTCTTC

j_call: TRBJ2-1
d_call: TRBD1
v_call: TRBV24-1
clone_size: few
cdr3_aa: CATTQGGQGYNEQFF
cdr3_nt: TGTGCCACCACCCAAGGGGGACAGGGCTACAATGAGCAGTTCTTC

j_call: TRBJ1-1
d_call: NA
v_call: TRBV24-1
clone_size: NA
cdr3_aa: CATSDSRIGFGTEAFF
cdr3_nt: TGTGCCACCAGTGATTCACGGATAGGGTTTGGCACTGAAGCTTTCTTT

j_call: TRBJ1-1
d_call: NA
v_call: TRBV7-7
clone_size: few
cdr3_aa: CASSLVADSEAFF
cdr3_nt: TGTGCTAGCAGCTTAGTCGCGGATTCTGAAGCTTTCTTT

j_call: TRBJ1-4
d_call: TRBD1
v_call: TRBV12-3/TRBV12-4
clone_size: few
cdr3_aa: CASKGQGGEKLFF
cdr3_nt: TGTGCCAGCAAGGGACAGGGAGGTGAAAAACTGTTTTTT

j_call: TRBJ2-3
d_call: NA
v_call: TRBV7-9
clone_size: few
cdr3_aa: CASSRKETSTDTQYF
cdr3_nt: TGTGCCAGCAGCCGAAAAGAAACTAGCACAGATACGCAGTATTTT

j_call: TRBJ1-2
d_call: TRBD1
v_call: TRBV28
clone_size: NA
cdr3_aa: CASSLTFQDRGLYGYTF
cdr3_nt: TGTGCCAGCTCCCTTACGTTTCAGGACAGGGGACTCTATGGCTACACCTTC

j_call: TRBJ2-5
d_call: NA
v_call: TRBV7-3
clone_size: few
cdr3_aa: CASSPSVFERERLQETQYF
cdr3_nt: TGTGCCAGCAGCCCCTCCGTGTTTGAGAGGGAGCGCCTCCAAGAGACCCAGTACTTC

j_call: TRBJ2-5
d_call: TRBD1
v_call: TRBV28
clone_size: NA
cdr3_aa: CASSPRGTGIHVTQYF
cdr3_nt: TGTGCCAGCAGTCCGCGCGGGACAGGGATTCATGTGACCCAGTACTTC

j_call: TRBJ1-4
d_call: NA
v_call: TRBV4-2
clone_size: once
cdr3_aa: CASSQDLQGSNEKLFF
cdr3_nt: TGTGCCAGCAGCCAAGACCTCCAGGGCTCTAATGAAAAACTGTTTTTT

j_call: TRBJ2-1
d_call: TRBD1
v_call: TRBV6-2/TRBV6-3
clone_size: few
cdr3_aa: CASSYSNPGQGSYNEQFF
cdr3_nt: TGTGCCAGCAGTTACTCGAACCCGGGACAGGGCTCCTACAATGAGCAGTTCTTC

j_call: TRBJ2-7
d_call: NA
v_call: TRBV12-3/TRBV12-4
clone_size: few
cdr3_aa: CASSLGLGQDHEQYF
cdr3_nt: TGTGCCAGCAGTTTGGGCTTAGGACAAGACCACGAGCAGTACTTC

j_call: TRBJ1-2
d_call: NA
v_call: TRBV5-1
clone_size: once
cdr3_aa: CASSNREGGYTF
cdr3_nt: TGCGCCAGCAGTAACAGGGAAGGTGGCTACACCTTC

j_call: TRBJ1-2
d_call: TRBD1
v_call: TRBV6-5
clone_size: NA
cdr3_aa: CASNKQGVGYTF
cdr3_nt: TGTGCCAGCAATAAACAGGGGGTTGGCTACACCTTC

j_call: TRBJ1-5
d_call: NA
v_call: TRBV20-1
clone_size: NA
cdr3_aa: CGAGGWVNQPQHF
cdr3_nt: TGCGGTGCTGGCGGATGGGTTAATCAGCCCCAGCATTTT

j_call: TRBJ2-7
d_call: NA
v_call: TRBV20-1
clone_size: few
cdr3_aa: CSAPAPQTLYEQYF
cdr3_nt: TGCAGTGCTCCGGCCCCACAGACTCTATACGAGCAGTACTTC

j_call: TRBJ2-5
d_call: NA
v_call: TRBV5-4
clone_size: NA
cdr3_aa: CASIHRVIQETQYF
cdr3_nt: TGTGCCAGCATCCACAGGGTGATCCAAGAGACCCAGTACTTC

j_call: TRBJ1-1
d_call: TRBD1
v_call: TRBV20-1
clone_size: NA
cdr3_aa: CSARTGTYTEAFF
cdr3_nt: TGCAGTGCTAGGACAGGGACCTACACTGAAGCTTTCTTT

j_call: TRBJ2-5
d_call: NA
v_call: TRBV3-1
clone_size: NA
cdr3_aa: CASSQDQGGAVETQYF
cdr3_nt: TGTGCCAGCAGCCAAGATCAGGGCGGGGCCGTCGAGACCCAGTACTTC

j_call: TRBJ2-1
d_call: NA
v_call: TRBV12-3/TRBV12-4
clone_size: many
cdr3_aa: CASAGSNEQFF
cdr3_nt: TGTGCCAGCGCGGGTAGCAATGAGCAGTTCTTC

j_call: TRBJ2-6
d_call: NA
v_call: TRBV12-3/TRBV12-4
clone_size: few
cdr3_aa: CASSSLDSGANVLTF
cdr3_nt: TGTGCCAGCAGCTCGTTGGACTCTGGGGCCAACGTCCTGACTTTC

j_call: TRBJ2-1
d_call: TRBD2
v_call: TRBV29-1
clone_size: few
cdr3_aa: CSVELAGGWEFF
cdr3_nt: TGCAGCGTTGAACTAGCGGGAGGATGGGAGTTCTTC

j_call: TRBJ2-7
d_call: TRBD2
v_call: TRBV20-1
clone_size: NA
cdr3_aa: CSARGLAGYEQYF
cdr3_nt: TGCAGTGCTAGAGGACTAGCGGGCTACGAGCAGTACTTC

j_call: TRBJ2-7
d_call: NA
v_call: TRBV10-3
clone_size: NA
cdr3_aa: CAISESASYEQYF
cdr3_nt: TGTGCCATCAGTGAGTCGGCCAGCTACGAGCAGTACTTC

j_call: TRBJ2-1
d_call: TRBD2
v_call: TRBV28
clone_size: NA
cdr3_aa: CASRLGLADEQFF
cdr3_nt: TGTGCCAGCAGACTCGGACTAGCGGATGAGCAGTTCTTC

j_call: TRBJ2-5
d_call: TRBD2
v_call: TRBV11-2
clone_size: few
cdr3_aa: CASSLVGSGGLETQYF
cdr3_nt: TGTGCCAGCAGCTTAGTGGGTAGCGGGGGTCTGGAGACCCAGTACTTC

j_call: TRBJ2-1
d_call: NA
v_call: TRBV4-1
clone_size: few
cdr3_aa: CASSQEWDTYNEQFF
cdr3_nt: TGCGCCAGCAGCCAAGAGTGGGACACGTACAATGAGCAGTTCTTC

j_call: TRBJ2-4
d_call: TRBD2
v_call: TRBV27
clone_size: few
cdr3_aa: CASTGLAGGKNIQYF
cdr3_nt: TGTGCCAGCACAGGGCTAGCGGGAGGGAAAAACATTCAGTACTTC

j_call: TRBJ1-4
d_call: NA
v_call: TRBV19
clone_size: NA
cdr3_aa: CASSIGRGGEKLFF
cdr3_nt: TGTGCCAGTAGTATAGGCAGAGGGGGTGAAAAACTGTTTTTT

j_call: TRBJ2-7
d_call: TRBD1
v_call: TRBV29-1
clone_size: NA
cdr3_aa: CSVEIDRGYEQYF
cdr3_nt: TGCAGCGTGGAGATAGACAGGGGATACGAGCAGTACTTC